Below are 26 T cell receptor beta chains sequenced from a single sample in a study of regulatory dendritic cells for organ transplantation. Clones were read by immunoSEQ multiplex PCR, and TCRdb kept only the in-frame ones, dropping some. The sample contains around 30,000 clones, around 84% of which appear only once. Sequencing was performed on naive CD4+ T cells from blood. As to subset: CD45RA+ naive T cells. These receptors were obtained from a human donor in good health.

V usage is TRBV5-1 and J usage is TRBJ1-1, with 7 bases identical to TRBD1. The CDR3 length is 14 residues. V gave up 0 bases and J gave up 6 bases; unmatched junction bases: 5. Looked up from germline, CDR1 is SGHRS and CDR2 is YFSETQ. In nucleotides, the CDR3 is TGCGCCAGCAGCTTGGCCGGGGACAGCCCTGAAGCTTTCTTT. Translating it yields CASSLAGDSPEAFF.

The rearrangement uses TRBV10-1 and TRBJ2-5; the D gene is possibly TRBD1 (6 bases). The closer fit of TRBJ2-7 to the DNA end suggests the J call may be wrong. This CDR3 spans 14 amino acids. The germline V gene has CDR1 WNHNN and CDR2 SYGVQD (reference sequence). CDR3 DNA: TGCGCCACCATCCCGGGACACAGCTCCTACGAGCAGTACTTC. Amino acids: CATIPGHSSYEQYF.

This chain links TRBV9 with TRBJ2-7; 8 positions agree with TRBD1. Germline lookup yields CDR1 SGDLS and CDR2 YYNGEE. V dropped 3 bases and J dropped 0; count of bases not matched to a gene: 8. CDR3 length: 16 residues. The CDR3 DNA is TGTGCCAGCAGCGGAACGACAGGGGCGGGCTCCTACGAGCAGTACTTC. This sequence encodes CASSGTTGAGSYEQYF.

About this clone: A read error may account for a junction end that differs from germline. The V call is TRBV6-6, the J call TRBJ1-2; D is perhaps TRBD1 (6 bases). CDR3 length: 12 amino acids. Germline V gene data show CDR1 as MNHNY and CDR2 as SVGAGI (reference sequence). CDR3 protein: CASSTGNFGYTF. For the CDR3, the DNA is TGTGCCAGCAGTACAGGGAACTTTGGCTACACCTTC.

The V and J genes are TRBV15 and TRBJ2-5, with TRBD2 as a possible D gene (6 bases). CDR1 is LNHNV and CDR2 is YYDKDF in the germline V gene (reference sequence). The CDR3 runs to 15 residues. The ends were cut back, 3 bases at V and 5 bases at J, with 16 bases in the middle. CDR3 sequence: CATSSIKLAGETQYF. The DNA of the CDR3 is TGTGCCACCAGCAGTATTAAACTAGCAGGCGAGACCCAGTACTTC.

CDR3 in DNA: TGTGCCAGCAGCCCACAGGGGGCGCATTCCGGGGGCTACACCTTC. Its protein product is CASSPQGAHSGGYTF. The chain couples TRBV7-2 to TRBJ1-2; 9 bases map to TRBD1. Germline lookup yields CDR1 SGHTA and CDR2 FQGNSA. CDR3 size: 15 residues. Unmatched junction bases numbered 12, after V lost 5 bases and J lost 8 bases.

CDR3 DNA: TGTGCCAGCAGCGCATTCCCCGGGACTAGCGGGGGGGGAGATACGCAGTATTTT. Amino acids: CASSAFPGTSGGGDTQYF. The chain has TRBV9 and TRBJ2-3, with 16 positions matching TRBD2. The V gene's germline CDR1 is SGDLS and CDR2 YYNGEE. The V segment lost 3 bases and the J segment 5 bases; nucleotides outside the gene matches: 9. The CDR3 consists of 18 residues.

This rearrangement joins TRBV7-2 to TRBJ1-5; D is uncertain. The CDR3 has 13 residues. Trimming removed 1 base from V and 4 bases from J, with 5 bases in between. Germline V gene sequence: CDR1 SGHTA, CDR2 FQGNSA. The CDR3 nucleotides are TGTGCCAGCAGCTTAGGTCGGAATCAGCCCCAGCATTTT. As protein: CASSLGRNQPQHF.

This clone was seen a few times. The V gene is TRBV19, the J gene TRBJ2-2; TRBD1 agrees at 7 bases. The CDR3 sequence is 15 residues long. The J segment lost 3 bases and the V segment lost 4 bases, leaving 5 bases of the junction unmatched. Germline V gene data show CDR1 as LNHDA and CDR2 as SQIVND (reference sequence). CDR3 sequence reads: CASSTRDSYTGELFF. The CDR3 region has the DNA TGTGCCAGTAGTACCCGGGACAGTTACACCGGGGAGCTGTTTTTT. Together with reference TRBV19 and TRBJ2-2, the CDR3 gives the full variable domain: DGGITQSPKYLFRKEGQNVTLSCEQNLNHDAMYWYRQDPGQGLRLIYYSQIVNDFQKGDIAEGYSVSREKKESFPLTVTSAQKNPTAFYLCASSTRDSYTGELFFGEGSRLTVL.

This sequence joins TRBV7-9 and TRBJ2-3, with TRBD1 as a possible D gene (5 bases). This CDR3 comprises 15 residues. Trimming shortened V by 5 bases and J by 2 bases, and 14 bases separated the two germline ends. Germline-derived CDR1 and CDR2 are SEHNR and FQNEAQ (reference sequence). CDR3 DNA sequence: TGTGCCAGCAGCCCCAGGACACCGTCCACAGATACGCAGTATTTT. As protein: CASSPRTPSTDTQYF.

The chain recombines TRBV7-9 with TRBJ2-3; 9 bases fit TRBD1. The CDR3 is 15 residues long. V gave up 8 bases and J gave up 3 bases; unmatched junction bases: 9. CDR1 SEHNR and CDR2 FQNEAQ come from the germline V gene (reference sequence). The CDR3 DNA sequence: TGTGCCAGCGATTTCGGGACAGGGACGACAGATACGCAGTATTTT. Protein sequence: CASDFGTGTTDTQYF.

The chain links TRBV5-1 to TRBJ2-3; 8 bases are a match to TRBD1. V shed 4 bases and J 4 bases; nucleotides not matched to a gene: 8. The CDR3 is 15 residues long. CDR1 is SGHRS and CDR2 is YFSETQ in the germline V gene. CDR3 loop: CASSTNGQGPDTQYF. The CDR3 DNA reads TGCGCCAGCAGCACAAACGGACAGGGACCAGATACGCAGTATTTT.

The rearrangement uses TRBV10-1 and TRBJ1-2; unclear D gene. Germline lookup yields CDR1 WNHNN and CDR2 SYGVQD (reference sequence). Trimming left V 2 bases short and J 3 bases short, with 10 bases between. The CDR3 totals 14 residues. CDR3 sequence (DNA): TGCGCCAGCAGTGAGGCCGGTCTGGACTATGGCTACACCTTC. Protein: CASSEAGLDYGYTF.

The V call is TRBV7-2, the J call TRBJ2-7; weak D call: TRBD1 (6 bases). The CDR3 is 16 amino acids. CDR1 SGHTA and CDR2 FQGNSA come from the germline V gene. V was shortened by 2 bases and J by 9 bases, with 23 bases between the two germline ends. CDR3 sequence: CASSLTTGSGQVGQYF. CDR3 DNA: TGTGCCAGCAGCTTAACAACAGGGAGTGGCCAGGTAGGGCAGTACTTC.

The CDR3 sequence is CASSGRDSLSTEAFF. The CDR3, as DNA: TGTGCCAGCAGTGGGCGGGACAGCCTGAGCACTGAAGCTTTCTTT. The V call is TRBV25-1, the J call TRBJ1-1; 7 nucleotides agree with TRBD1. V lost 4 bases, J lost 4 bases, and 9 bases stayed unmatched. The CDR3 sequence is 15 residues long. Germline values: CDR1 MGHDK, CDR2 SYGVNS.

The chain carries TRBV6-1 and TRBJ1-5; D is unresolved. CDR3 length equals 15 residues. V gave up 4 bases and J gave up 0 bases, with 10 bases separating them. The germline V gene has CDR1 MNHNS and CDR2 SASEGT. CDR3 coding DNA: TGTGCCAGCAGTGCGGCAGGCTATAGCAATCAGCCCCAGCATTTT. It is translated as CASSAAGYSNQPQHF.

This chain connects TRBV7-9 to TRBJ2-5, with 11 bases fitting TRBD1. CDR3 length: 15 residues. The junction had 5 bases not matched to a gene; V was cut back by 4 bases and J by 4 bases. Germline V CDR1 and CDR2: SEHNR, FQNEAQ (reference sequence). CDR3 in amino acids: CASSSGTGGGETQYF. CDR3 in DNA: TGTGCCAGCAGCTCCGGGACAGGGGGTGGAGAGACCCAGTACTTC. Full variable domain (rest looked up from reference TRBV7-9 and TRBJ2-5): DTGVSQNPRHKITKRGQNVTFRCDPISEHNRLYWYRQTLGQGPEFLTYFQNEAQLEKSRLLSDRFSAERPKGSFSTLEIQRTEQGDSAMYLCASSSGTGGGETQYFGPGTRLLVL.

The CDR3 region has the DNA TGTGCCACCAGCAGAGATAGAAAGTCGGTCCACGAGCAGTACTTC. Translating it yields CATSRDRKSVHEQYF. The V call is TRBV15, the J call TRBJ2-7; D uncertain. CDR3 length: 15 amino acids. V lost 0 bases to trimming and J lost 5 bases, with 14 bases between them. Germline V gene sequence: CDR1 LNHNV, CDR2 YYDKDF (reference sequence).

This rearrangement joins TRBV5-4 to TRBJ1-2, with D possibly TRBD1 on 5 matching bases. CDR3 length: 13 residues. Trimming pared 6 bases from V and 3 bases from J, leaving 12 bases between. Per the germline V gene, CDR1 is SGHNT and CDR2 is YYREEE (reference sequence). The CDR3 DNA reads TGTGCCAGCACCTCACAGGCGGACTATGGCTACACCTTC. Protein: CASTSQADYGYTF.

CDR3 nucleotides: TGTGCCAGCAGCTCAGAGGGGGCCACCTACGAGCAGTACTTC. This gives the protein CASSSEGATYEQYF. The gene calls are TRBV7-2 and TRBJ2-7, with TRBD1 matching 7 bases. After removal of 4 bases from V and 2 bases from J, the junction contained 5 bases not matched to a gene. Germline V lookup: CDR1 SGHTA, CDR2 FQGNSA. The length of the CDR3 is 14 residues.

The rearrangement links TRBV27 to TRBJ2-7, with 9 bases matching TRBD1. The CDR3 spans 12 residues. V trimming: 8 bases; J trimming: 5 bases; junction bases outside the gene matches: 4. Germline CDR1 and CDR2: MNHEY and SMNVEV (reference sequence). The CDR3 DNA reads TGTGCCAGCGGGACAGGGAAGAACGAGCAGTACTTC. Protein sequence: CASGTGKNEQYF.

The V gene is TRBV4-1, the J gene TRBJ1-2; the D is unclear. The germline V and J ends were trimmed by 2 bases and 2 bases, with 12 bases remaining between them. This CDR3 region has 15 residues. Germline V gene data show CDR1 as MGHRA and CDR2 as YSYEKL. The DNA of the CDR3 is TGCGCCAGCAGCCAAACCTTCGGGTTGAACTATGGCTACACCTTC. Its translation: CASSQTFGLNYGYTF.

This clone has just one count. CDR3 loop: CASSFSGQGSEKLFF. For the CDR3, the DNA is TGTGCCAGCAGCTTCTCGGGACAGGGAAGCGAAAAACTGTTTTTT. V usage is TRBV5-5 and J usage is TRBJ1-4, with TRBD1 matching 9 bases. Germline CDR1 is SGHKS and CDR2 is YYEKEE (reference sequence). There are 15 residues in the CDR3. With V trimmed by 2 bases and J by 8 bases, 7 bases remained unmatched.

The CDR3 DNA is TGCGCCAGCAGCCCCCGGACTGGTGATGAGCAGTTCTTC. Its protein is CASSPRTGDEQFF. The V gene is TRBV5-1, the J gene TRBJ2-1; D is perhaps TRBD2 (5 bases). V lost 4 bases to trimming and J lost 8 bases, with 13 bases between them. Germline V gene lookup returns CDR1 SGHRS and CDR2 YFSETQ. There are 13 residues in the CDR3.

This clone was recorded only once. The chain uses TRBV5-1 and TRBJ1-4, with a weak D call TRBD1 (6 bases). Looked up from germline, CDR1 is SGHRS and CDR2 is YFSETQ. V was shortened by 5 bases and J by 4 bases, with 9 bases between the two germline ends. This CDR3 comprises 13 residues. CDR3: CASSWTVNEKLFF. CDR3 DNA: TGCGCCAGCAGTTGGACAGTTAATGAAAAACTGTTTTTT.

The chain has TRBV6-1 and TRBJ1-1; 8 nucleotides align to TRBD1. V lost 7 bases, J lost 3 bases, and 7 bases stayed unmatched. Germline assignment: CDR1 MNHNS and CDR2 SASEGT. The CDR3 spans 14 residues. The CDR3 bases are TGTGCCAGCACCTCAGGGGGCTGGGACACTGAAGCTTTCTTT. Its translation: CASTSGGWDTEAFF.